One sample yielded the 2 T cell receptor beta chains listed below, sequenced in a study of blood T cells in healthy people across ages. Using a J-beta primer mix together with a sample-barcoded 5' primer, a second PCR was run for roughly 6 to 11 cycles. MiXCR, applied by TCRdb to the 5' RACE reads, yields one record per CDR3 protein. The table lists 870,000 or so distinct CDR3 sequences, more than 25% of them singletons. Sequenced sample: blood. These receptors all stem from a woman aged 80 or over in good health.

On this clonotype: A much larger clone is a single base away; this may be a read error. This chain joins TRBV5-1 and TRBJ2-5; perhaps TRBD1 as D (6 bases). Germline CDR1 SGHRS, CDR2 YFSETQ. Trimming removed 7 bases from V and 1 base from J, with 14 bases in between. The CDR3 covers 14 residues. DNA of the CDR3: TGCGCCAGCGCAAGGGGGAACAGCCAAGAGACCCAGTACTTC. It specifies CASARGNSQETQYF.

The V call is TRBV6-5, the J call TRBJ2-4, with D perhaps matching TRBD1 (7 bases). TRBJ2-7 matches the DNA end more closely, so the J call is doubtful. The CDR3 is 15 amino acids. CDR1 is MNHEY, CDR2 SVGAGI, per germline. The CDR3 protein is CASSYSGGGNSEQYF. The DNA of the CDR3 is TGTGCCAGCAGTTACTCAGGAGGGGGCAACTCCGAGCAGTACTTC.